This record covers a single T cell receptor (beta chain). Its antigen is not identified. Other DNA sequences in the same sample also yield this CDR3. This sample was included in a study of cytomegalovirus exposure and HLA in healthy donors. Study results and caveats: In vitro testing confirmed a few CMV-associated chains as specific for CMV antigens.

Only in-frame clones appear in the TCRdb table, and some are missing; sequencing was by immunoSEQ multiplex PCR. The sample records under 250,000 clones, around 87% being singletons. Trimming removed 4 bases at V and 1 base at J, with 7 bases between. The germline CDR1 and CDR2 sequences are MNHEY and SMNVEV (reference sequence). The CDR3 covers 13 residues. This sequence joins TRBV27 and TRBJ1-1; no clear D gene. Source material: PBMCs. The origin of this receptor is a woman aged 18-29 years in good health and CMV-seropositive. DNA of the CDR3: TGTGCCAGCAGTTGGGCGGGGAACACTGAAGCTTTCTTT. Translated: CASSWAGNTEAFF.